The T cell receptor (beta chain) under discussion was sequenced for a study of OX40 agonist ivuxolimab in advanced cancers. Study background: Patients were treated with ivuxolimab, an agonistic anti-OX40 (CD134) antibody. Study-level findings and limits: Clones of CD4+ and CD8+ blood T cells grew by week 6 at doses of 0.1 to 3.0 mg/kg.

Only in-frame clones appear in the TCRdb table, and some are missing; sequencing was by immunoSEQ multiplex PCR. The top ten clones hold 0.15% to 0.2% of a sample with 100,000 to 110,000 clones, about 88% of them seen once. Looked up from germline, CDR1 is SGHRS and CDR2 is YFSETQ. Between the trimmed V and J ends, which lost 0 bases and 6 bases, there was a span of 10 bases. CDR3 length: 14 amino acids. A word on this clone: Its matching antigen is unknown.

The origin of this receptor is an adult with an advanced solid tumor such as melanoma, head and neck, liver or kidney cancer. This specimen consisted of CD4+ or CD8+ T cells sorted from blood, obtained in a trial of the OX40 agonist ivuxolimab. The chain combines TRBV5-1 with TRBJ2-4; D is unclear. In DNA form, the CDR3 reads TGCGCCAGCAGCTTGGGACCCTCGGGAAACATTCAGTACTTC. Protein product: CASSLGPSGNIQYF.